This T cell receptor (beta chain) is from a study of T-cell reconstitution after alpha-beta-depleted transplantation in children. TCRbeta library preparation incorporated unique molecular identifiers. TCRdb re-called the PCR reads through MiXCR, storing one row per CDR3 protein. The sample carries about 250,000 distinct CDR3 sequences, 20% to 30% recorded once. V was trimmed by 5 bases and J by 10 bases, leaving 20 bases between them. Germline V gene data show CDR1 as MNHNS and CDR2 as SASEGT. The CDR3 runs to 15 residues. To note about this clonotype: Its target is unknown.

General study findings and limits: In patients about two months after transplant, alpha-beta T cells reportedly arose from several hundred expanded graft clones. A year post-transplant, T-cell counts and diversity derived mostly from newly produced T cells. Diversity of TCRbeta at day 60 was high in some patients, arising from surviving recipient T cells and thymic progenitors.

The rearrangement uses TRBV6-1 and TRBJ1-4; D gene ambiguous. The material was PBMCs, mostly from graft donor cells, obtained 360 days after TCRalphabeta/CD19-depleted stem cell transplant. The receptor was derived from a female patient between 2 and 15 years old who had a stem cell transplant for congenital amegakaryocytic thrombocytopenia, so the T cells may come from the graft donor. CDR3 sequence reads: CASSRRFGKGSKLFF. CDR3 DNA: TGTGCCAGCAGTCGCCGCTTTGGAAAAGGGTCAAAACTGTTTTTT.